The clone carrying this TCR beta chain was observed a handful of times. Its antigen is as yet unknown. The ends lost 3 bases at V and 1 base at J; junction bases unmatched: 4. CDR3 length: 17 amino acids. Germline V gives CDR1 SGHNT, CDR2 YENEEA. With a J-beta primer mix and a sample-barcoded 5' primer, a second PCR ran about 7 to 12 cycles. Every cDNA molecule carried a tag from a template-switch adaptor bearing 12 random nucleotides. Each CDR3 protein is one row after TCRdb ran MiXCR on the 5' RACE reads. The repertoire includes fewer than 1,000,000 distinct CDR3 sequences, 44% of them detected once, and around 18% sits in the top ten. This entry comes from a study of blood T cells in healthy people across ages. Overall study results and limits: Unknown donor CMV status possibly confounded expanded clonotype changes.

The chain recombines TRBV11-3 with TRBJ2-3; 13 nucleotides match TRBD2. Sequencing input: blood. This sequence originates from a man in his 60s in good health. The CDR3 nucleotides read TGTGCCAGCAGCTTTGAGGGGACTAGCGGGGGCACAGATACGCAGTATTTT. This sequence encodes CASSFEGTSGGTDTQYF.